Presented here are 3 T cell receptor beta chains from one specimen sequenced in a study of Ad26.COV2.S vaccination and SARS-CoV-2 variants. The table came from immunoSEQ multiplex PCR; TCRdb's copy has only in-frame clones and leaves some out. The sample contains around 300,000 clones, 85% to 90% of which appear only once. As for treatment: about 20 received Ad26.COV2.S at low or high dose, single or two shots; 5 received placebo; per-sample allocation not given. Samples came from day 63 after the first vaccine or placebo injection. The sequenced sample was peripheral blood, obtained in a trial of Ad26.COV2.S vaccine versus placebo. The receptors here all came from a person between 18 and 59 years old who received the Ad26.COV2.S COVID-19 vaccine or a placebo.

The chain has TRBV5-6 and TRBJ1-1; D unclear. The CDR3 length is 13 residues. V shed 0 bases and J shed 3 bases, with 6 bases lying between them. CDR1 and CDR2 (germline): SGHDT, YYEEEE. This CDR3 is CASSLGGDTEAFF. The CDR3 bases are TGTGCCAGCAGCTTGGGGGGAGACACTGAAGCTTTCTTT. The variable domain in full, completed from reference TRBV5-6 and TRBJ1-1, reads DAGVTQSPTHLIKTRGQQVTLRCSPKSGHDTVSWYQQALGQGPQFIFQYYEEEERQRGNFPDRFSGHQFPNYSSELNVNALLLGDSALYLCASSLGGDTEAFFGQGTRLTVV.

The chain is built from TRBV3-1 (or the pseudogene TRBV3-2) and TRBJ1-5, with D perhaps TRBD1 (6 bases). CDR1 is LGHDT and CDR2 is YNNKEL in the germline V gene (reference sequence). The CDR3 length is 16 residues. Trimming left V 1 base short and J 7 bases short, with 17 bases between. DNA of the CDR3: TGTGCCAGCAGCCAAGCTCCCCGCGGGGGCAGACAGCCCCAGCATTTT. Protein product: CASSQAPRGGRQPQHF.

The chain combines TRBV7-9 with TRBJ2-7; no clear D gene. The CDR3 spans 15 residues. From germline, CDR1 is SEHNR and CDR2 FQNEAQ (reference sequence). V lost 5 bases and J 6 bases, leaving 20 bases between the germline ends. CDR3 sequence reads: CASSPEIGRSGEQYF. In DNA, the CDR3 is TGTGCCAGCAGCCCGGAGATCGGAAGGAGTGGCGAGCAGTACTTC.